One sample yielded the 4 T cell receptor beta chains listed below, sequenced in a study of cytomegalovirus exposure and HLA in healthy donors. Clones were sequenced by immunoSEQ multiplex PCR, and TCRdb holds only the in-frame ones, with some missing. The sample holds around 240,000 clones, 90% seen once. Specimen: PBMCs. The receptors were sampled from a woman between 18 and 29 years old in good health and CMV-seronegative.

The rearrangement joins TRBV19 to TRBJ1-1, with D maybe TRBD1 (6 bases). The length of the CDR3 is 14 residues. The germline V gene encodes CDR1 LNHDA and CDR2 SQIVND (reference sequence). V was trimmed by 4 bases and J by 1 base, leaving 10 bases between them. CDR3 amino acids: CASSTLQGNTEAFF. CDR3 sequence (DNA): TGTGCCAGTAGTACCTTACAGGGGAACACTGAAGCTTTCTTT.

The genes are TRBV5-1 and TRBJ1-2; D is perhaps TRBD1 (5 bases). This CDR3 is built from 16 residues. Per germline, CDR1 SGHRS and CDR2 YFSETQ. V dropped 2 bases and J dropped 4 bases, with 18 bases sitting between them. CDR3 nucleotide sequence: TGCGCCAGCAGCTTAGGATGGGGGGACGAGGGCTATGGCTACACCTTC. It yields the protein CASSLGWGDEGYGYTF.

The chain is built from TRBV4-1 and TRBJ2-7; 10 bases match TRBD1. In germline, CDR1 is MGHRA, CDR2 YSYEKL. The CDR3 extends over 14 amino acids. V was pared by 4 bases and J by 7 bases, with 7 bases of the junction left unmatched. The CDR3 loop reads CASSPGQGLWEQYF. Written as DNA, the CDR3 is TGCGCCAGCAGCCCGGGACAGGGGTTGTGGGAGCAGTACTTC.

The genes are TRBV6-5 and TRBJ1-1; 8 positions match TRBD1. CDR1 MNHEY and CDR2 SVGAGI come from the germline V gene. This CDR3 region has 13 residues. V dropped 8 bases and J dropped 4; count of bases not matched to a gene: 6. The CDR3 reads CASQIQGVTEAFF. The CDR3 DNA is TGTGCCAGCCAAATACAGGGGGTCACTGAAGCTTTCTTT.